Following are 12 T cell receptor beta chains from one sample sequenced in a study of early stage breast cancer tumors. Some clones are missing from TCRdb's copy, which holds only in-frame ones; the method was immunoSEQ multiplex PCR. The sample shows about 48,000 clones, 65% to 90% of them seen only once. Sequences were obtained from blood. The receptors shown here come from a person in their fifties with breast cancer.

This rearrangement joins TRBV5-1 to TRBJ2-7, with 9 bases aligning to TRBD2. With 4 bases clipped from V and 5 bases from J, the junction kept 10 bases outside the gene matches. CDR1 SGHRS and CDR2 YFSETQ come from the germline V gene. The CDR3 covers 15 residues. The CDR3 region is CASSTRGGGVHEQYF. CDR3 bases: TGCGCCAGCAGCACAAGGGGCGGGGGGGTCCACGAGCAGTACTTC.

The CDR3 sequence is CASSLDGSFYEQYF. In nucleotides, the CDR3 is TGCGCCAGCAGCTTGGACGGGAGCTTCTACGAGCAGTACTTC. The chain is built from TRBV5-1 and TRBJ2-7; D is perhaps TRBD2 (6 bases). The germline gives CDR1 SGHRS, CDR2 YFSETQ. The V and J ends lost 0 bases and 3 bases respectively, with 10 bases between them. This CDR3 spans 14 amino acids.

This chain uses TRBV18 with TRBJ1-2; possibly TRBD1 for D (6 bases). V lost 6 bases to trimming and J lost 3 bases, with 11 bases between them. From germline, CDR1 is KGHSH and CDR2 LQKENI. This CDR3 is built from 13 residues. CDR3 coding DNA: TGTGCCAGCTCCTCAGGGGAGGACTATGGCTACACCTTC. The encoded protein is CASSSGEDYGYTF. Full variable domain (missing parts from reference TRBV18 and TRBJ1-2): NAGVMQNPRHLVRRRGQEARLRCSPMKGHSHVYWYRQLPEEGLKFMVYLQKENIIDESGMPKERFSAEFPKEGPSILRIQQVVRGDSAAYFCASSSGEDYGYTFGSGTRLTVV.

In nucleotides, the CDR3 is TGCGCCAGCAGCCCCCGGGAGGGAGCCTACAATGAGCAGTTCTTC. Translated, it gives CASSPREGAYNEQFF. The J gene is TRBJ2-1, the V gene TRBV10-2; 8 nucleotides match TRBD2. J lost 2 bases, V lost 6 bases, and 6 bases had no gene match. The CDR3 runs to 15 residues. Germline CDR1 reads WSHSY; CDR2 reads SAAADI.

The rearrangement links TRBV4-1 to TRBJ2-7, with D perhaps TRBD1 or TRBD2 (5 bases each). In germline, CDR1 is MGHRA, CDR2 YSYEKL. Trimming stripped 2 bases from V and 4 bases from J, with 21 bases between. The CDR3 has 17 residues. The CDR3 spells CASSQPNSGTEKYEQYF. In DNA, the CDR3 is TGCGCCAGCAGCCAACCAAATTCCGGGACGGAAAAATACGAGCAGTACTTC.

The CDR3 DNA reads as TGTGCCAGCAGCTCACCAGGAAACATTCAGTACTTC. Residues: CASSSPGNIQYF. The chain uses TRBV11-3 and TRBJ2-4; D gene uncertain. The ends were cut back, 4 bases at V and 6 bases at J, with 7 bases in the middle. The CDR3 has 12 residues. Germline V gene data show CDR1 as SGHNT and CDR2 as YENEEA.

This chain links TRBV4-2 with TRBJ2-7, with D possibly being TRBD2 (6 bases). The germline CDR1 and CDR2 sequences are LGHNA and YNFKEQ. V was clipped by 1 base and J by 5 bases, with 21 bases between them. CDR3 length: 17 amino acids. The CDR3 sequence: CASSQGEGLSRGNEQYF. The DNA for the CDR3 is TGTGCCAGCAGCCAAGGAGAGGGACTCTCAAGAGGGAACGAGCAGTACTTC.

This sequence joins TRBV5-1 and TRBJ2-5; 7 bases are shared with TRBD1. CDR3 length equals 14 residues. CDR1 SGHRS and CDR2 YFSETQ come from the germline V gene. The junction had 8 bases not matched to a gene; V was cut back by 4 bases and J by 5 bases. As DNA, the CDR3 is TGCGCCAGCAGCCAGGGACAGTACAGGGAGACCCAGTACTTC. Its protein is CASSQGQYRETQYF. Complete variable domain (other parts from reference TRBV5-1 and TRBJ2-5): KAGVTQTPRYLIKTRGQQVTLSCSPISGHRSVSWYQQTPGQGLQFLFEYFSETQRNKGNFPGRFSGRQFSNSRSEMNVSTLELGDSALYLCASSQGQYRETQYFGPGTRLLVL.

J is TRBJ1-1 and V is TRBV28; the match to TRBD1 covers 9 bases. In germline, CDR1 is MDHEN, CDR2 SYDVKM. V shed 6 bases, J shed 1 base, and the junction held 6 bases outside the gene matches. The CDR3 is 15 residues long. The CDR3 coding sequence is TGTGCCAGCAGCCTGACAGGGGGGGAGAACACTGAAGCTTTCTTT. This translates into CASSLTGGENTEAFF.

The rearrangement links TRBV18 to TRBJ2-3; 14 bases align to TRBD2. Germline CDR1 reads KGHSH; CDR2 reads LQKENI. This CDR3 has 16 residues. V was clipped by 7 bases and J by 6 bases; unmatched bases: 9. CDR3 in amino acids: CASLQGLAGDADTQYF. DNA of the CDR3: TGTGCCAGCTTACAGGGACTAGCGGGAGATGCGGATACGCAGTATTTT. The full variable domain, its missing parts supplied by reference TRBV18 and TRBJ2-3, is NAGVMQNPRHLVRRRGQEARLRCSPMKGHSHVYWYRQLPEEGLKFMVYLQKENIIDESGMPKERFSAEFPKEGPSILRIQQVVRGDSAAYFCASLQGLAGDADTQYFGPGTRLTVL.

The chain joins TRBV6-1 to TRBJ1-4, with D unresolved. V dropped 3 bases and J dropped 5 bases, with 10 bases sitting between them. The germline CDR1 and CDR2 sequences are MNHNS and SASEGT. The CDR3 is made up of 14 amino acids. This CDR3 reads CASSDDDGNEKLFF. CDR3 DNA: TGTGCCAGCAGTGATGATGATGGCAATGAAAAACTGTTTTTT.

J is TRBJ2-1 and V is TRBV5-1; TRBD1 agrees at 9 bases. Trimming at V came to 3 bases and at J to 6 bases, leaving 7 bases not matched to a gene. CDR1 SGHRS and CDR2 YFSETQ come from the germline V gene. This CDR3 is built from 15 residues. The CDR3 loop is CASSWGRDRVNEQFF. As DNA, the CDR3 is TGCGCCAGCAGCTGGGGCCGGGACAGGGTCAATGAGCAGTTCTTC.